Sequencing of this TCR beta chain was carried out in a study of shared clonotypes between healthy human individuals. On the study more broadly: Three CD4 naive, three CD4 memory, two CD8 naive and one CD8 memory plate were used per donor.

At the deep level, the assay was run. Measured with immunoSEQ multiplex PCR; TCRdb has only the in-frame clones, and not every one. Of a few million clones detected, 93% appear once; the ten largest clones hold over 1.5%. V lost 4 bases, J lost 5 bases, and 8 bases stayed unmatched. The length of the CDR3 is 14 residues. Per germline, CDR1 SGHVS and CDR2 FNYEAQ. The naive CD8 subset, CD45RO-negative cells positively selected for CCR7, excluded terminally differentiated effector memory CD45RA+ cells. This chain connects TRBV7-6 to TRBJ2-7; 7 nucleotides match TRBD2. This TCR came from a man aged 18 to 30 in good health. Some clones in this sample may be carry-over from other donors' samples. Sequences were obtained from naive CD8+ T cells from PBMCs. The CDR3 sequence is CASSSRTSGHEQYF. DNA for the CDR3: TGTGCCAGCAGCTCCCGGACTAGTGGTCACGAGCAGTACTTC.